This entry describes one T cell receptor beta chain. Around 30,000 T cell genomes (roughly 0.2 ug DNA) went into each sorted-subset replicate. The method was immunoSEQ multiplex PCR; TCRdb's version includes in-frame clones alone and lacks a portion of them. The profile shows about 2 million clones, roughly 96% of them singletons. This specimen comes from a study of shared clonotypes between healthy human individuals. Trimming stripped 3 bases from V and 1 base from J, with 11 bases between. Germline values: CDR1 LNHDA, CDR2 SQIVND (reference sequence). CDR3 length equals 15 residues. Sequencing used naive CD4+ T cells sorted from blood. Noted subset: CD45RA+ positively selected. This TCR derives from a man younger than 35 in good health. The chain joins TRBV19 to TRBJ2-3, with D unclear. The CDR3 DNA is TGTGCCAGTAGTATTGAAGGAGTAGGCACAGATACGCAGTATTTT. Translation gives CASSIEGVGTDTQYF.